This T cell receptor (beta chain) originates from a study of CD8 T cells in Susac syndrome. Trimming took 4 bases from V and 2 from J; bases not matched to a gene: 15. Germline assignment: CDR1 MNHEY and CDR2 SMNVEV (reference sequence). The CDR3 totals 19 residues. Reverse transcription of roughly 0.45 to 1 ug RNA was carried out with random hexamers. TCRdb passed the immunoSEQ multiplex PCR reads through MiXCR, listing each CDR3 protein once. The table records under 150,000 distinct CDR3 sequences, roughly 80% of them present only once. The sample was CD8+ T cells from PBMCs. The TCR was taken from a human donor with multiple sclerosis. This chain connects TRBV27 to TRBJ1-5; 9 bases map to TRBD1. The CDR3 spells CASSSLAQGAVFGNQPQHF. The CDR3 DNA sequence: TGTGCCAGCAGTTCCCTGGCACAGGGGGCTGTGTTTGGCAATCAGCCCCAGCATTTT.